This entry describes one T cell receptor beta chain. Cohort assignment relied on participant-reported clinical history. Libraries were prepared by immunoSEQ multiplex PCR; TCRdb keeps only in-frame clonotypes and omits some of them. The sample consists of 200,000 or so clones, 65% to 85% of them appearing once. The data stem from a study of blood T cell repertoires in COVID-19. At the level of the study: Sample material is recorded as cDNA or gDNA derived from T cells, B-cell-depleted T cells, or PBMCs.

CDR3 length: 14 residues. CDR1 is SGHAT, CDR2 FQNNGV, per germline. V gave up 2 bases and J gave up 5 bases; unmatched junction bases: 4. The chain couples TRBV11-2 to TRBJ1-2, with 8 bases matching TRBD1. The specimen sequenced was PBMCs or T cells enriched from blood (not recorded which). This TCR came from a man aged 35-49 years who had recovered from COVID-19. Here the CDR3 reads CASSLRDRGYGYTF. The CDR3 DNA reads TGTGCCAGCAGCTTACGAGACAGGGGTTATGGCTACACCTTC. Supplemented by reference TRBV11-2 and TRBJ1-2, the full variable domain reads EAGVAQSPRYKIIEKRQSVAFWCNPISGHATLYWYQQILGQGPKLLIQFQNNGVVDDSQLPKDRFSAERLKGVDSTLKIQPAKLEDSAVYLCASSLRDRGYGYTFGSGTRLTVV.